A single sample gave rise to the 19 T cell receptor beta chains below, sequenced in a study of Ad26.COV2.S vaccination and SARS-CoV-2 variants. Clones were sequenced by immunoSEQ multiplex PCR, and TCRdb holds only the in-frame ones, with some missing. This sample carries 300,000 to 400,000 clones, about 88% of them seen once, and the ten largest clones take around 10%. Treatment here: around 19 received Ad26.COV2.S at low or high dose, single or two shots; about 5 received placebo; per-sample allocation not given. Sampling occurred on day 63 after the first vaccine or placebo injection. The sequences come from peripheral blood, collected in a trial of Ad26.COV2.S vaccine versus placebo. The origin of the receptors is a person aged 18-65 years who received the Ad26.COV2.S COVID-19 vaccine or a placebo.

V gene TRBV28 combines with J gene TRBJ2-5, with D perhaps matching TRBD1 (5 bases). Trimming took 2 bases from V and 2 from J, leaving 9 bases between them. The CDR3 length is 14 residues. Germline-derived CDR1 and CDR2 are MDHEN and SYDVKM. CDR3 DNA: TGTGCCAGCAGTTTAACGGCAGGGCAAGAGACCCAGTACTTC. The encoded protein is CASSLTAGQETQYF.

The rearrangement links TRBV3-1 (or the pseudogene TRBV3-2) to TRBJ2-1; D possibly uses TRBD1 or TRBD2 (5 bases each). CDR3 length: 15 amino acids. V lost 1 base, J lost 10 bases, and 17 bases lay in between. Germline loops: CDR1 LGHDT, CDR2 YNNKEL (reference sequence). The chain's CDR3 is CASSQGHTGRREQFF. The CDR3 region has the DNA TGTGCCAGCAGCCAAGGGCATACGGGACGGCGCGAGCAGTTCTTC.

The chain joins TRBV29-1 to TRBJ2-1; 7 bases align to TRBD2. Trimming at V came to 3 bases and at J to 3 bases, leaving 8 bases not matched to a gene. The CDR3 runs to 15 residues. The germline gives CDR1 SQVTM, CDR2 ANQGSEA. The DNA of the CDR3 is TGCAGCGTTGAGGGTTCACCGGGGGGCTACAATGAGCAGTTCTTC. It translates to CSVEGSPGGYNEQFF.

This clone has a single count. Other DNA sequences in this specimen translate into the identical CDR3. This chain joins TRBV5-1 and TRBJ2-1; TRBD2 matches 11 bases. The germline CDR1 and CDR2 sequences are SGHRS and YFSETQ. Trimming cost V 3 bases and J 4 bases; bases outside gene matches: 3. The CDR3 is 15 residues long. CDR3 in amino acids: CASSSTSGAYNEQFF. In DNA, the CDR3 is TGCGCCAGCAGCTCGACTAGCGGGGCATACAATGAGCAGTTCTTC.

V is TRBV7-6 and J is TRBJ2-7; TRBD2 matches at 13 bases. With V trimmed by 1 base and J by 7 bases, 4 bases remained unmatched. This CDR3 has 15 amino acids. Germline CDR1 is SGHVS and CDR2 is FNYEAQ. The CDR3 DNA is TGTGCCAGCAGCTTAGTCCGGACTAGCGGGGGAGAGCAGTACTTC. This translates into CASSLVRTSGGEQYF.

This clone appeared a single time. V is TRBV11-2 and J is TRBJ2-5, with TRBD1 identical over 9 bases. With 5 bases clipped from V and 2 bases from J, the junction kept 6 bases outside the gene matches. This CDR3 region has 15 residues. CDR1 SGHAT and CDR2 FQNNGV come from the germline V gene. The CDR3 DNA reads TGTGCCAGCAGCCAGGGGACAGGGAGGCAAGAGACCCAGTACTTC. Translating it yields CASSQGTGRQETQYF.

The CDR3 DNA follows: TGTGCCAGCAGCTTACCGACGGGGCAGGGTAGGGAAAAACTGTTTTTT. Translated, it gives CASSLPTGQGREKLFF. V usage is TRBV5-4 and J usage is TRBJ1-4; tentative D call: TRBD1 (5 bases). Per the germline V gene, CDR1 is SGHNT and CDR2 is YYREEE (reference sequence). Trimming pared 2 bases from V and 8 bases from J, leaving 19 bases between. The CDR3 totals 16 residues.

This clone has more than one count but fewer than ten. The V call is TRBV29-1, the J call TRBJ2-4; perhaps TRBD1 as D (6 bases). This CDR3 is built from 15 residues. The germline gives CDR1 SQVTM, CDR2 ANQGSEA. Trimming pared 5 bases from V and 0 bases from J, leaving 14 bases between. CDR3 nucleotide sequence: TGCAGCGTTTCAGGGGACCCCGTAGCCAAAAACATTCAGTACTTC. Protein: CSVSGDPVAKNIQYF. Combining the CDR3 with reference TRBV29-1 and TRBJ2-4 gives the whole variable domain SAVISQKPSRDICQRGTSLTIQCQVDSQVTMMFWYRQQPGQSLTLIATANQGSEATYESGFVIDKFPISRPNLTFSTLTVSNMSPEDSSIYLCSVSGDPVAKNIQYFGAGTRLSVL.

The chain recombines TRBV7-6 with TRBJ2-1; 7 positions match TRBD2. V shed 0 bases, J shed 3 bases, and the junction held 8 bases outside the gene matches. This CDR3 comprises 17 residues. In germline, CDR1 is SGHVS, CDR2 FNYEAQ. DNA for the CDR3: TGTGCCAGCAGCTTAGCTAAAAGCGGGATCTTCTACAATGAGCAGTTCTTC. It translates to CASSLAKSGIFYNEQFF.

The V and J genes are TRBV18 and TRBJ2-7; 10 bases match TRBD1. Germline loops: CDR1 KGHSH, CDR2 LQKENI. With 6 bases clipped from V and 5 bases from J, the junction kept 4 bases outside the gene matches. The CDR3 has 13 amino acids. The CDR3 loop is CASSWDRGNEQYF. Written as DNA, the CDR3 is TGTGCCAGCTCTTGGGACAGGGGAAACGAGCAGTACTTC.

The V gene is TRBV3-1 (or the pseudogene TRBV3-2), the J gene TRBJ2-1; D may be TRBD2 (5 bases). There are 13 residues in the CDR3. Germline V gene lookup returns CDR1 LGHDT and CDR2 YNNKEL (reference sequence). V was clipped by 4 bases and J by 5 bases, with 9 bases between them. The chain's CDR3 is CASSLSGNNEQFF. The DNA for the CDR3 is TGTGCCAGCAGCCTAAGCGGTAACAATGAGCAGTTCTTC.

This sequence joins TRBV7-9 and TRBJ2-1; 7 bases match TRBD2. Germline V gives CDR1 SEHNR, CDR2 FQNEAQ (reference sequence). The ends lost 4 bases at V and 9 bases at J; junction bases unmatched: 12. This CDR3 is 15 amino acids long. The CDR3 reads CASSSIRTRQSEQFF. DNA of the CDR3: TGTGCCAGCAGCTCCATCCGGACTAGACAGAGTGAGCAGTTCTTC.

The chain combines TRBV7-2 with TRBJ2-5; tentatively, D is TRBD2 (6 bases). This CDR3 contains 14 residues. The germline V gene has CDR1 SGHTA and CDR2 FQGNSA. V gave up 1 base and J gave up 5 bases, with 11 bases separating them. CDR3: CASSLVGGGETQYF. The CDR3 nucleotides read TGTGCCAGCAGCTTAGTTGGGGGAGGTGAGACCCAGTACTTC.

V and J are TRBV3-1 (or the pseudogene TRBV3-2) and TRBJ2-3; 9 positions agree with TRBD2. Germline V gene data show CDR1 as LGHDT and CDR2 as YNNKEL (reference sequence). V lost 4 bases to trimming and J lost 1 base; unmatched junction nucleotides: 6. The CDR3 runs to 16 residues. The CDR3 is CASSPGGTSRTDTQYF. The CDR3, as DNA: TGTGCCAGCAGCCCGGGGGGGACTAGCCGCACAGATACGCAGTATTTT.

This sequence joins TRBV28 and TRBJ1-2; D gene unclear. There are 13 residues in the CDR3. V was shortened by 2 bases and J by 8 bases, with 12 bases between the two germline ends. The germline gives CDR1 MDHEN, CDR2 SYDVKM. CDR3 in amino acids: CASSLGRAYGYTF. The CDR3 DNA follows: TGTGCCAGCAGTTTAGGTAGGGCCTACGGCTACACCTTC.

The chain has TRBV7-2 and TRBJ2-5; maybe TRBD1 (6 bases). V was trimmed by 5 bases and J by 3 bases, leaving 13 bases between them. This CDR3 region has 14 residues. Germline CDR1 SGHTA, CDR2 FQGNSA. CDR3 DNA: TGTGCCAGCAGCCCCCGGCGGACAGAAGAGACCCAGTACTTC. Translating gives CASSPRRTEETQYF.

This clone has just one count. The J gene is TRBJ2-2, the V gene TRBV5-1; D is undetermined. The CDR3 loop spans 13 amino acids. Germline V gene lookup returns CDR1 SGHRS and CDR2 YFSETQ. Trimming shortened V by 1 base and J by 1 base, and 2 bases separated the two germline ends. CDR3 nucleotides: TGCGCCAGCAGCTTGCAGAACACCGGGGAGCTGTTTTTT. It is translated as CASSLQNTGELFF. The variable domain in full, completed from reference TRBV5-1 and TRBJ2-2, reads KAGVTQTPRYLIKTRGQQVTLSCSPISGHRSVSWYQQTPGQGLQFLFEYFSETQRNKGNFPGRFSGRQFSNSRSEMNVSTLELGDSALYLCASSLQNTGELFFGEGSRLTVL.

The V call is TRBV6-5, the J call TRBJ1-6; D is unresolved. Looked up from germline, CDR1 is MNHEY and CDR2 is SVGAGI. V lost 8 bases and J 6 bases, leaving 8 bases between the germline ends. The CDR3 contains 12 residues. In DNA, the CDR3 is TGTGCCAGCGGCGGGTTTAATTCACCCCTCCACTTT. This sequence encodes CASGGFNSPLHF.

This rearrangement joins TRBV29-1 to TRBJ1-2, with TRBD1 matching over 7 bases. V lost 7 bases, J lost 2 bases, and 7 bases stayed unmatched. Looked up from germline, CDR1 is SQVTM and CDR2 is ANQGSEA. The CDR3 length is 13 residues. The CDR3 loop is CSAYQTGNYGYTF. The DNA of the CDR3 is TGCAGCGCTTACCAGACAGGGAACTATGGCTACACCTTC. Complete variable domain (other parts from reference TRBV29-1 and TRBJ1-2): SAVISQKPSRDICQRGTSLTIQCQVDSQVTMMFWYRQQPGQSLTLIATANQGSEATYESGFVIDKFPISRPNLTFSTLTVSNMSPEDSSIYLCSAYQTGNYGYTFGSGTRLTVV.